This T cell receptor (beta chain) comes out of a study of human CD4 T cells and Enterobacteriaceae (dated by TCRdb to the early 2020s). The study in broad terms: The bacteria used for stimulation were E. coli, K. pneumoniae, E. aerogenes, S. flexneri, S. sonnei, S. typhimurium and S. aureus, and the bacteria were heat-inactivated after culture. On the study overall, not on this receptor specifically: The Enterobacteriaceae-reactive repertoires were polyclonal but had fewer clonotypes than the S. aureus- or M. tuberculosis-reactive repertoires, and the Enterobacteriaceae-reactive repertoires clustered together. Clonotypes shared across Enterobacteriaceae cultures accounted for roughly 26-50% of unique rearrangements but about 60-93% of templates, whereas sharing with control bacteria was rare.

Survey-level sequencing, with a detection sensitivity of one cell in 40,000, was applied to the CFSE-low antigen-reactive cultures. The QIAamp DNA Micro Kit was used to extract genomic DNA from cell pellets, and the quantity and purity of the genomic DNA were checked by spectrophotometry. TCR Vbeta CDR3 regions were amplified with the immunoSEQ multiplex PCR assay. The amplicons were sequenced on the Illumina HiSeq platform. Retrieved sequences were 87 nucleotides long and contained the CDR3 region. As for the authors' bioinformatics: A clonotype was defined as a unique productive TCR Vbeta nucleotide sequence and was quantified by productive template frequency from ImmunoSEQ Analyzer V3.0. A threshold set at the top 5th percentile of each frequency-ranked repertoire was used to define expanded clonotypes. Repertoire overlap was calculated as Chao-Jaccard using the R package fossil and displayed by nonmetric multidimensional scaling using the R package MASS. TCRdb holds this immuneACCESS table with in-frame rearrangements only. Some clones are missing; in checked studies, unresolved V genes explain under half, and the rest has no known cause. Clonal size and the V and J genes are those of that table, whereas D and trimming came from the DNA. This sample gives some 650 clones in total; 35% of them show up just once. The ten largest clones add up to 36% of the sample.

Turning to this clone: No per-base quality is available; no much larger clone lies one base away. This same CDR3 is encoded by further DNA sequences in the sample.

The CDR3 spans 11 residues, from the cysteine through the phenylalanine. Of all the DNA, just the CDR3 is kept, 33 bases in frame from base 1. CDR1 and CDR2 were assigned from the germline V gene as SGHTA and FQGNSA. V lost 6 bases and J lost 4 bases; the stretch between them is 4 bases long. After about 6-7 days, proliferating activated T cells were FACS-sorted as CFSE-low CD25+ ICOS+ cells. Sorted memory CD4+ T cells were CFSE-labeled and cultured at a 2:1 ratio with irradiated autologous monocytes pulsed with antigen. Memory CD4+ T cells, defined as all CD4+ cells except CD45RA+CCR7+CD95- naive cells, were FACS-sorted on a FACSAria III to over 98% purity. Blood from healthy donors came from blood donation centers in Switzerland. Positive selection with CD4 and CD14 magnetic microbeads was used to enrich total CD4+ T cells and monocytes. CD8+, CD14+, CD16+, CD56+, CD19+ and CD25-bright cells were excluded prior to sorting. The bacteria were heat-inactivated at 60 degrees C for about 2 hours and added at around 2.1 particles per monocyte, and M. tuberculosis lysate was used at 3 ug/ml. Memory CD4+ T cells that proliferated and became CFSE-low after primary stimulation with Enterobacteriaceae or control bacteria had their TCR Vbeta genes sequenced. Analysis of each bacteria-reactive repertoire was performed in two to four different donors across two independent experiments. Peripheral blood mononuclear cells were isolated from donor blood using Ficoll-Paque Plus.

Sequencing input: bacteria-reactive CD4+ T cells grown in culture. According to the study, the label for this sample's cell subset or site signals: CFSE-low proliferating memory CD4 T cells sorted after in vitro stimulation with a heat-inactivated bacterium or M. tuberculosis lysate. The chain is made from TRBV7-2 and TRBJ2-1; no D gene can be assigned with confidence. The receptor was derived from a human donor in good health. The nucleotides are TGTGCCAGCAGGGGGTACAATGAGCAGTTCTTC. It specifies CASRGYNEQFF. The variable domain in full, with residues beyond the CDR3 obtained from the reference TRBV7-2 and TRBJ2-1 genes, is GAGVSQSPSNKVTEKGKDVELRCDPISGHTALYWYRQSLGQGLEFLIYFQGNSAPDKSGLPSDRFSAERTGGSVSTLTIQRTQQEDSAVYLCASRGYNEQFFGPGTRLTVL.